This TCR beta chain was recovered during a study of cytomegalovirus exposure and HLA in healthy donors. About the research overall: Prior work identified some 120 million unique TCR beta sequences in roughly 180 million T cells. Study-level findings and limits: Immune exposure information available was restricted to CMV serostatus.

This clone was recorded once. No antigen is known for it. The CDR3 is made up of 16 amino acids. Germline V gene lookup returns CDR1 SGHVS and CDR2 FQNEAQ. V shed 1 base and J 5 bases; nucleotides not matched to a gene: 9. 13 Jbeta primers and 60 Vbeta primers were used for the PCR. This table comes from immunoSEQ multiplex PCR, and its TCRdb copy is limited to in-frame clones, with some not included. The sample gives approximately 170,000 clones, about four fifths of which show up once; about 7.9% is in the top ten. The sequencing input was PBMCs. The receptor was isolated from a male donor in good health and CMV-seropositive. This rearrangement joins TRBV7-8 to TRBJ2-7; 9 positions agree with TRBD2. The CDR3 sequence: CASSLGRAGGKNEQYF. The CDR3 bases are TGTGCCAGCAGCTTAGGAAGGGCGGGGGGGAAAAACGAGCAGTACTTC.